These T cell receptor beta chains were read from a single sample in a study of T cells in Graves' hyperthyroidism and ophthalmopathy. TCRdb re-called the multiplex PCR reads through MiXCR, storing one row per CDR3 protein. Among about 410,000 distinct CDR3 sequences, roughly 14% were seen once, and the ten largest hold around 13%. Sequenced material: blood. These receptors all come from a man younger than 35 with Graves' ophthalmopathy. The CDR3 runs from the conserved cysteine through the conserved F or W. D genes are given only for firm matches. A clone size is listed for some rows: how often the clone was seen (once, few, many), or a class if it is expanded.

clone size,D gene,CDR3 length,V gene,J gene,CDR3 DNA,CDR3 protein
many,TRBD2,15,TRBV28,TRBJ2-1,TGTGCCAGCAGTTTTAGGCTAGCGGGCTCTAGTGAGCAGTTCTTC,CASSFRLAGSSEQFF
NA,TRBD1,12,TRBV7-9,TRBJ1-6,TGTGCCAGCAGCTACAGGGGTTCACCCCTCCACTTT,CASSYRGSPLHF
many,NA,14,TRBV6-1,TRBJ2-3,TGTGCCAGCAGCACAGCGAGGAGCACAGATACGCAGTATTTT,CASSTARSTDTQYF
many,TRBD1,16,TRBV7-8,TRBJ2-7,TGTGCCAGCAGCTTAGGCGGGACAGGCTACCTCAACGAGCAGTACTTC,CASSLGGTGYLNEQYF
many,NA,13,TRBV6-1,TRBJ1-5,TGTGCCAGCAGGGTTGATAGCAATCAGCCCCAGCATTTT,CASRVDSNQPQHF
NA,NA,14,TRBV6-1,TRBJ1-3,TGTGCCAGCAAGGGGGAACTATCTGGAAACACCATATATTTT,CASKGELSGNTIYF
many,NA,14,TRBV10-3,TRBJ1-1,TGTGCCATCAGTGAGGGGTTGCGGAACACTGAAGCTTTCTTT,CAISEGLRNTEAFF
many,TRBD1,13,TRBV2,TRBJ1-2,TGTGCCAGCAGTGGACAGGGCTACTATGGCTACACCTTC,CASSGQGYYGYTF
NA,NA,15,TRBV4-1,TRBJ1-1,TGCGCCAGCAGCCAAGCAGCGGAAGGGAGGACTGAAGCTTTCTTT,CASSQAAEGRTEAFF
many,TRBD2,17,TRBV10-3,TRBJ2-1,TGTGCCATCAGTGAGGGGTGGTCTAGCGGGGGGGCCAATGAGCAGTTCTTC,CAISEGWSSGGANEQFF
NA,TRBD2,14,TRBV4-1,TRBJ2-1,TGCGCCAGCAGGATAGCGGGAGGTAACAATGAGCAGTTCTTC,CASRIAGGNNEQFF
few,NA,14,TRBV6-5,TRBJ2-7,TGTGCCAGCAGTTACCTGGTGGGGGCCTACGAGCAGTACTTC,CASSYLVGAYEQYF
many,TRBD2,14,TRBV18,TRBJ2-3,TGTGCCAGCTCACCACCAACTAGCGGGACTGCGGGGTATTTT,CASSPPTSGTAGYF
many,TRBD2,16,TRBV7-6,TRBJ2-7,TGTGCCAGCAGCAAAAAAGCGGGAGGGGCCCCCTACGAGCAGTACTTC,CASSKKAGGAPYEQYF
NA,NA,16,TRBV27,TRBJ2-7,TGTGCCAGCACCAGGTCGGGCTACGCGGGACTCCACGAGCAGTACTTC,CASTRSGYAGLHEQYF
many,NA,15,TRBV11-3,TRBJ2-5,TGTGCCAGCAGCCACCAGACAGTTAACCAAGAGACCCAGTACTTC,CASSHQTVNQETQYF
few,TRBD2,15,TRBV6-1,TRBJ2-3,TGTGCCAGCAGTTCGCGCGGGGGTAGAACAGATACGCAGTATTTT,CASSSRGGRTDTQYF
many,NA,10,TRBV20-1,TRBJ2-5,TGCAGTGCTAGAGTGGGGAATGAGTACTTC,CSARVGNEYF
many,NA,13,TRBV27,TRBJ2-7,TGTGCCAGCAGGGCAGGGAGCGGCTACGAGCAGTACTTC,CASRAGSGYEQYF
NA,TRBD2,17,TRBV7-9,TRBJ2-7,TGTGCCAGCAGCTTAGGGACTAGCGGCACCCTCTCCTACGAGCAGTACTTC,CASSLGTSGTLSYEQYF
few,NA,12,TRBV7-8,TRBJ1-2,TGTGCCAGCAGCTTGGGATTTTCTGGCTACACCTTC,CASSLGFSGYTF
many,NA,15,TRBV7-9,TRBJ2-5,TGTGCCAGCAGCGTAGGACCATGGGGCCAAGAGACCCAGTACTTC,CASSVGPWGQETQYF
NA,TRBD1,15,TRBV9,TRBJ1-1,TGTGCCAGCAGCGTAGGAGGGACAGGGGGCACTGAAGCTTTCTTT,CASSVGGTGGTEAFF
NA,TRBD1,15,TRBV10-3,TRBJ2-7,TGTGCCATCAGTGGGAGCAGGACAGGGCCCTACGAGCAGTACTTC,CAISGSRTGPYEQYF
many,NA,14,TRBV2,TRBJ2-5,TGTGCCAGCGGTAGAAGTCCTGATGCAGAGACCCAGTACTTC,CASGRSPDAETQYF
NA,NA,12,TRBV20-1,TRBJ1-1,TGCAGTGCTCGCTCCGGATACACTGAAGCTTTCTTT,CSARSGYTEAFF
few,NA,13,TRBV6-4,TRBJ1-1,TGTGCCAGCAGTGACGGGGGCGGCACTGAAGCTTTCTTT,CASSDGGGTEAFF
few,NA,12,TRBV24-1,TRBJ1-1,TGTGCCACCAGTGCAGGGGAAACTGAAGCTTTCTTT,CATSAGETEAFF
NA,TRBD2,12,TRBV11-2,TRBJ2-3,TGTGCCAGCAGCTGGGGGGGGGATACGCAGTATTTT,CASSWGGDTQYF
NA,TRBD1,15,TRBV9,TRBJ1-5,TGTGCCAGCAGCGTTGGACAGGGAATAAGTCAGCCCCAGCATTTT,CASSVGQGISQPQHF
many,NA,13,TRBV30,TRBJ1-5,TGTGCCTGGAGTGGAACGGGCAATCAGCCCCAGCATTTT,CAWSGTGNQPQHF
many,NA,14,TRBV18,TRBJ2-5,TGTGCCAGCTCACCTTCTAGCGCTCAAGAGACCCAGTACTTC,CASSPSSAQETQYF
many,NA,16,TRBV6-6,TRBJ2-3,TGTGCCAGCAGTTACTTAGGAATGGTAAACACAGATACGCAGTATTTT,CASSYLGMVNTDTQYF
many,NA,15,TRBV29-1,TRBJ1-1,TGCAGCGTTGAAGATCCTCCAGAGATGAACACTGAAGCTTTCTTT,CSVEDPPEMNTEAFF
few,NA,15,TRBV7-8,TRBJ2-6,TGTGCCAGCAGCTTACGGGTACCTGGGGCCAACGTCCTGACTTTC,CASSLRVPGANVLTF
few,NA,13,TRBV19,TRBJ2-1,TGTGCCAGTAGTTGGGGGACCGACAATGAGCAGTTCTTC,CASSWGTDNEQFF
many,NA,12,TRBV11-2,TRBJ1-2,TGTGCCAGCAGCCCAAACCCGGGCGGCTACACCTTC,CASSPNPGGYTF
few,TRBD1,16,TRBV4-1,TRBJ2-2,TGCGCCAGCAGCCAAGCCGGGACAGGGGATACCGGGGAGCTGTTTTTT,CASSQAGTGDTGELFF
many,TRBD1,16,TRBV20-1,TRBJ1-5,TGCAGTGCTAGACCCTGGACAGGCGCCGAGCATCAGCCCCAGCATTTT,CSARPWTGAEHQPQHF
NA,TRBD1,14,TRBV5-1,TRBJ2-7,TGCGCCAGCAGCCCCACAGGGGGTCGCTACGAGCAGTACTTC,CASSPTGGRYEQYF
many,NA,17,TRBV12-3/TRBV12-4,TRBJ2-4,TGTGCCAGCAGTTTAAATGAGGGGGGTTTAGCCAAAAACATTCAGTACTTC,CASSLNEGGLAKNIQYF
many,NA,12,TRBV6-5,TRBJ2-5,TGTGCCAGCAGTTACAGGGCAGAGACCCAGTACTTC,CASSYRAETQYF
many,NA,13,TRBV24-1,TRBJ2-1,TGTGCCACCACCGGGACTCAAAGGAATGAGCAGTTCTTC,CATTGTQRNEQFF
NA,TRBD1,15,TRBV20-1,TRBJ2-7,TGCAGTGCTAAATCCGGGACAGGGAACCCCTACGAGCAGTACTTC,CSAKSGTGNPYEQYF
many,NA,14,TRBV2,TRBJ2-7,TGTGCCAGCAGTGGGACCGCCGCGGTCCACGAGCAGTACTTC,CASSGTAAVHEQYF